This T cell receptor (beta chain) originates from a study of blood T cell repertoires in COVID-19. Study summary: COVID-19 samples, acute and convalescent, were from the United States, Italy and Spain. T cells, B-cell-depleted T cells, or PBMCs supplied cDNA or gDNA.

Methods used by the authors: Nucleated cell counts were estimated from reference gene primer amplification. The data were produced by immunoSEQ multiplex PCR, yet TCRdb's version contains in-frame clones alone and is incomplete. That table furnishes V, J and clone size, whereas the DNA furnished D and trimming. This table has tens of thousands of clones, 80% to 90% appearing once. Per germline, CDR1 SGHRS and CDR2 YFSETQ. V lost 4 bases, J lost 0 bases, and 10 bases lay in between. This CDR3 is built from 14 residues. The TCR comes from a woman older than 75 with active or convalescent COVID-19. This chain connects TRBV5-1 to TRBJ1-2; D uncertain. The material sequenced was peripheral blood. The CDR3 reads CASSPGPSNYGYTF. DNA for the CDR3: TGCGCCAGCAGCCCGGGTCCCTCTAACTATGGCTACACCTTC.